The rows below give T cell receptor beta chains drawn from one sample of a study of shared clonotypes between healthy human individuals. TCRdb's table, derived via immunoSEQ multiplex PCR, lists solely in-frame clones and lacks some. There are about 980,000 clones in the sample; 76% occur only once, and approximately 1.5% lies in the top ten. Sequencing was done on a sample of memory CD4+ T cells sorted from blood. The receptors shown here come from a young man in good health. CDR3s include the opening cysteine and the closing phenylalanine or tryptophan. The order of the fields is J gene, D gene, V gene, clone size, CDR3 protein, CDR3 DNA. The D gene is left open where the match is weak. Some rows mark clone size as missing; the rest say once, few, many or name a class of expanded clone.

>TRBJ1-1|TRBD1|TRBV4-1|-
CASSQVRPGGNTEAFF
TGCGCCAGCAGCCAAGTCCGGCCAGGGGGAAACACTGAAGCTTTCTTT
>TRBJ1-5|-|TRBV6-1|few
CASSEFLGNQPQHF
TGTGCCAGCAGTGAATTCCTAGGCAATCAGCCCCAGCATTTT
>TRBJ2-2|-|TRBV28|-
CASSLLGGPTGELFF
TGTGCCAGCAGTTTATTGGGGGGGCCCACCGGGGAGCTGTTTTTT
>TRBJ1-6|-|TRBV2|-
CARSPLQTGAKGSPLHF
TGTGCCAGGAGTCCCCTACAGACGGGGGCGAAGGGCTCACCCCTCCACTTT
>TRBJ1-2|-|TRBV19|few
CAEDSYGYTF
TGTGCCGAGGACTCTTATGGCTACACCTTC
>TRBJ1-3|TRBD1|TRBV14|-
CASSSDRGAGNTIYF
TGTGCCAGCAGCTCCGACAGGGGGGCTGGAAACACCATATATTTT
>TRBJ2-3|-|TRBV19|-
CASRRSGGTDTQYF
TGTGCCAGCCGCAGATCTGGCGGCACAGATACGCAGTATTTT
>TRBJ2-3|-|TRBV14|few
CASSPAALLRDTQYF
TGTGCCAGCAGCCCAGCGGCCCTACTCCGAGATACGCAGTATTTT
>TRBJ1-5|TRBD1|TRBV30|once
CAWTSGQFVNQPQHF
TGTGCCTGGACTTCGGGACAGTTTGTAAATCAGCCCCAGCATTTT
>TRBJ1-3|-|TRBV18|-
CASSPPGQPSGNTIYF
TGTGCCAGCTCACCACCAGGGCAGCCCTCTGGAAACACCATATATTTT
>TRBJ1-4|-|TRBV21-1|few
CASTPLDNYSFNEKLFF
TGTGCCAGCACCCCTCTCGACAACTACTCCTTTAATGAAAAACTGTTTTTT
>TRBJ2-5|TRBD2|TRBV7-7|few
CASSFSTSGGEETQYF
TGTGCTAGCAGCTTTTCTACTAGCGGGGGGGAAGAGACCCAGTACTTC
>TRBJ1-3|TRBD1|TRBV5-6|-
CASSSLGTDSGNTIYF
TGTGCCAGCAGCTCTCTCGGGACAGACAGTGGAAACACCATATATTTT
>TRBJ2-5|-|TRBV9|-
CASRGSGTETQYF
TGTGCCAGCAGGGGTAGCGGCACAGAGACCCAGTACTTC
>TRBJ2-3|-|TRBV7-9|-
CASSLEGLTDTQYF
TGTGCCAGCAGCTTAGAGGGACTCACAGATACGCAGTATTTT
>TRBJ2-5|TRBD1|TRBV11-3|-
CASSLGGGAGETQYF
TGTGCCAGCAGCTTAGGAGGGGGCGCGGGAGAGACCCAGTACTTC
>TRBJ1-2|-|TRBV28|-
CASSLQGPYGYTF
TGTGCCAGCAGTCTTCAGGGGCCCTATGGCTACACCTTC
>TRBJ2-7|-|TRBV27|-
CASSLFSGGNYEQYF
TGTGCCAGCAGTCTTTTCTCAGGGGGGAATTACGAGCAGTACTTC
>TRBJ2-5|TRBD2|TRBV5-1|-
CASSRTSGQETQYF
TGCGCCAGCAGCAGGACTAGCGGGCAAGAGACCCAGTACTTC
>TRBJ1-5|-|TRBV7-2|few
CASSLEGPGRNQPQHF
TGTGCCAGCAGCTTAGAGGGGCCAGGGAGGAATCAGCCCCAGCATTTT
>TRBJ2-5|TRBD1|TRBV19|-
CASRTTGVETQYF
TGTGCCAGTAGGACGACAGGGGTGGAGACCCAGTACTTC
>TRBJ1-2|-|TRBV4-1|-
CASSQAAGYYGYTF
TGCGCCAGCAGCCAAGCTGCGGGGTACTATGGCTACACCTTC
>TRBJ1-6|TRBD1|TRBV7-2|few
CASSLEGQVGSPLHF
TGTGCCAGCAGCTTAGAGGGACAGGTTGGCTCACCCCTCCACTTT
>TRBJ2-5|-|TRBV7-2|-
CASSFERRETQYF
TGTGCCAGCAGCTTCGAGCGGCGGGAGACCCAGTACTTC
>TRBJ2-1|-|TRBV6-1|-
CASSRIDEQFF
TGTGCCAGCAGCCGTATCGATGAGCAGTTCTTC
>TRBJ2-5|TRBD1|TRBV30|-
CAWSSGTGLYQETQYF
TGTGCCTGGAGTTCCGGGACAGGGCTGTACCAAGAGACCCAGTACTTC
>TRBJ2-5|TRBD2|TRBV28|-
CASSLKGLAGATQYF
TGTGCCAGCAGTTTAAAAGGTCTAGCGGGGGCGACCCAGTACTTC
>TRBJ1-3|-|TRBV4-1|-
CASSPYGQSGNTIYF
TGCGCCAGCAGCCCATATGGACAGTCTGGAAACACCATATATTTT
>TRBJ2-3|-|TRBV18|-
CASSPSGTSTDTQYF
TGTGCCAGCTCACCTTCCGGGACTAGCACAGATACGCAGTATTTT
>TRBJ1-1|-|TRBV27|-
CASSHTENTEAFF
TGTGCCAGCAGTCATACAGAGAACACTGAAGCTTTCTTT
>TRBJ2-7|-|TRBV7-8|-
CASSFGPGGSYEQYF
-
>TRBJ1-5|-|TRBV18|-
CASSSGPGSNQPQHF
TGTGCCAGCTCATCCGGACCGGGTAGCAATCAGCCCCAGCATTTT
>TRBJ1-3|-|TRBV19|-
CASSITENLGNTIYF
TGTGCCAGTAGTATAACGGAGAACCTTGGAAACACCATATATTTT
>TRBJ2-7|-|TRBV7-3|-
CASSLLPGTNEQYF
TGTGCCAGCAGCTTACTCCCCGGTACGAACGAGCAGTACTTC
>TRBJ2-7|TRBD2|TRBV6-5|-
CARTGLAGGYEQYF
TGTGCCAGAACCGGACTAGCGGGGGGCTACGAGCAGTACTTC